Below are 2 T cell receptor beta chains sequenced from a single sample in a study of control samples from healthy donors and cancer patients. The repertoire was sequenced with immunoSEQ multiplex PCR; TCRdb's copy has only in-frame clones and lacks some. The repertoire includes fewer than 150,000 clones, approximately 90% of them detected once, and 7.8% sits in the top ten. Sequenced material: blood. The receptors here all came from a woman between 18 and 29 years old in good health.

The chain has TRBV2 and TRBJ2-5; D gene uncertain. Germline CDR1 SNHLY, CDR2 FYNNEI. V was cut by 5 bases and J by 3 bases, with 4 bases left in between. The CDR3 is made up of 11 amino acids. The CDR3: CASSYKETQYF. The CDR3 nucleotides are TGTGCCAGCAGTTACAAAGAGACCCAGTACTTC.

V gene TRBV5-1 combines with J gene TRBJ2-5, with TRBD1 as a possible D gene (5 bases). CDR3 length: 12 amino acids. V was pared by 0 bases and J by 5 bases, with 5 bases between. Germline values: CDR1 SGHRS, CDR2 YFSETQ. CDR3 loop: CASSLDRETQYF. CDR3 in DNA: TGCGCCAGCAGCTTGGACAGGGAGACCCAGTACTTC.